The T cell receptor (beta chain) under discussion was sequenced for a study of a mutant IDH1 vaccine in newly diagnosed glioma. For this clone: The antigen remains unidentified.

The repertoire was sequenced with immunoSEQ multiplex PCR; TCRdb's copy has only in-frame clones and lacks some. The table records more than 55,000 clones, around 82% of them present only once. Overall study findings and caveats: Patients showed vaccine-induced immune responses at a rate of 93.3%.

Time point reported: week 5, during vaccination. Doses of 300 ug of mutant IDH1 20-mer peptide were given with topical imiquimod. The clonotype originates from a woman aged 18 to 35 with glioma. Some clones in this sample may be carry-over from other donors' samples. The sequences come from PBMCs, collected from a glioma patient whose treatment included an IDH1 peptide vaccine.

The CDR3 DNA sequence: TGTGCCAGCAGCCACTTAAGCCAGGCAGGACCATTCAATGAGCAGTTCTTC. Encoded protein: CASSHLSQAGPFNEQFF. The rearrangement joins TRBV4-2 to TRBJ2-1; D is uncertain. CDR1 is LGHNA and CDR2 is YNFKEQ in the germline V gene. The CDR3 runs 17 residues. The V end lost 3 bases, the J end lost 6 bases, and 21 bases lay between the germline ends.